This T cell receptor beta chain is drawn from a study of blood T cell repertoires in COVID-19. About the study: The study drew acute and convalescent COVID-19 samples from the United States, Italy and Spain.

Those enrolled in Seattle joined during active infection and were followed longitudinally afterward. In the original processing: Amplification of reference gene primers provided the estimated nucleated cell counts. Method: immunoSEQ multiplex PCR; TCRdb's copy keeps in-frame clones and lacks some. The V and J calls and clone size were taken over from that table, and D and trimming were inferred from the DNA. The repertoire includes a few hundred thousand clones, more than 70% of them detected once, and approximately 4.1% sits in the top ten. Germline values: CDR1 SGHNT, CDR2 YYREEE (reference sequence). This CDR3 comprises 14 residues. The J segment lost 4 bases and the V segment lost 4 bases, leaving 8 bases of the junction unmatched.

The origin of this receptor is an older woman with COVID-19, enrolled during active disease. The chain is built from TRBV5-4 and TRBJ2-7; 7 positions agree with TRBD1. The material sequenced was peripheral blood. The CDR3 spells CASSLRDRSYEQYF. CDR3 bases: TGTGCCAGCAGCCTCCGGGACAGAAGTTACGAGCAGTACTTC.